A selection of T cell receptor beta chains follows, all from one sample in a study of beta chain features in type 1 diabetes. The assay was immunoSEQ multiplex PCR, and TCRdb's table has in-frame clones only and misses some. The table lists some 16,000 clones, 76% of them singletons, with approximately 0.31% in the top ten. What was sequenced was stem cell memory CD4+ T cells from blood. The origin of the receptors is a woman aged 18 to 35 with type 1 diabetes. Both conserved end residues are part of each CDR3. Each record gives: CDR3 DNA, CDR3 protein, V gene, clone size, D gene, J gene. A D gene is named only where the DNA matches it firmly. Some rows mark clone size as missing; the rest say once, few, many or name a class of expanded clone.

CDR3 DNA: TGTGCCAGCACCCGAGGGGGTACCTATGGCTACACCTTC
CDR3 protein: CASTRGGTYGYTF
V gene: TRBV27
clone size: -
D gene: -
J gene: TRBJ1-2

CDR3 DNA: TGTGCCACCAGCAGAGCAGCGGCTAGCACAGATACGCAGTATTTT
CDR3 protein: CATSRAAASTDTQYF
V gene: TRBV15
clone size: once
D gene: -
J gene: TRBJ2-3

CDR3 DNA: TGTGCCAGCAGCCAACCAGGGGGAAACACCATATATTTT
CDR3 protein: CASSQPGGNTIYF
V gene: TRBV25-1
clone size: few
D gene: -
J gene: TRBJ1-3

CDR3 DNA: TGCGCCAGCAGCTTGCAGGGACAAACTGAAGCTTTCTTT
CDR3 protein: CASSLQGQTEAFF
V gene: TRBV5-1
clone size: -
D gene: -
J gene: TRBJ1-1

CDR3 DNA: TGTGCCAGCAGTCCAAACGGGGGGGAGAACACTGAAGCTTTCTTT
CDR3 protein: CASSPNGGENTEAFF
V gene: TRBV6-5
clone size: -
D gene: -
J gene: TRBJ1-1

CDR3 DNA: TGTGCCAGCAGAATCGCTGGGGGCAAGGCCGGGGAGCTGTTTTTT
CDR3 protein: CASRIAGGKAGELFF
V gene: TRBV11-2
clone size: few
D gene: -
J gene: TRBJ2-2

CDR3 DNA: TGCGCCAGCAGCCAAGGCCGGGGTAGCGGGAAGGGACAAGAGACCCAGTACTTC
CDR3 protein: CASSQGRGSGKGQETQYF
V gene: TRBV4-3
clone size: -
D gene: TRBD2
J gene: TRBJ2-5

CDR3 DNA: TGTGCCAGCAGGGACTCTAGCGGGAGCACAGATACGCAGTATTTT
CDR3 protein: CASRDSSGSTDTQYF
V gene: TRBV6-1
clone size: -
D gene: TRBD2
J gene: TRBJ2-3

CDR3 DNA: TGTGCCAGTAGTATCGGTGCGGGAAGGCAAGAGACCCAGTACTTC
CDR3 protein: CASSIGAGRQETQYF
V gene: TRBV19
clone size: -
D gene: -
J gene: TRBJ2-5

CDR3 DNA: TGCAGCGGACAAAGACAGGGGAACACTGAAGCTTTCTTT
CDR3 protein: CSGQRQGNTEAFF
V gene: TRBV29-1
clone size: -
D gene: TRBD1
J gene: TRBJ1-1

CDR3 DNA: TGTGCCAGTAGTCTTTCCCCGGACTACCCTTACAATGAGCAGTTCTTC
CDR3 protein: CASSLSPDYPYNEQFF
V gene: TRBV19
clone size: few
D gene: -
J gene: TRBJ2-1

CDR3 DNA: TGTGCCAGTAGTATATTGGGGCAGGGGCGGACTGAAGCTTTCTTT
CDR3 protein: CASSILGQGRTEAFF
V gene: TRBV19
clone size: -
D gene: -
J gene: TRBJ1-1

CDR3 DNA: TGTGCCAGCAGCCCTCTTGACAGGGCCCATACTGACGAGCAGTACTTC
CDR3 protein: CASSPLDRAHTDEQYF
V gene: TRBV21-1
clone size: -
D gene: -
J gene: TRBJ2-7

CDR3 DNA: TGTGCCAGTAGTAAGGCCCCCGGACAGGGGGCGTCTGAAGCTTTCTTT
CDR3 protein: CASSKAPGQGASEAFF
V gene: TRBV19
clone size: -
D gene: TRBD1
J gene: TRBJ1-1

CDR3 DNA: TGTGCCAGCAATGTACTAGCGGGAGTCACCGGGGAGCTGTTTTTT
CDR3 protein: CASNVLAGVTGELFF
V gene: TRBV6-5
clone size: -
D gene: TRBD2
J gene: TRBJ2-2

CDR3 DNA: TGTGCCAGCAGTTGGGGGGGACAGGGGTACCCCGGGGAGCTGTTTTTT
CDR3 protein: CASSWGGQGYPGELFF
V gene: TRBV28
clone size: few
D gene: TRBD1
J gene: TRBJ2-2

CDR3 DNA: TGTGCCAGCATATCGGTAGAAAAACTGTTTTTT
CDR3 protein: CASISVEKLFF
V gene: TRBV2
clone size: -
D gene: -
J gene: TRBJ1-4

CDR3 DNA: TGTGCCAGTAGGGCGGGGAGCTCTGGGGCCAACGTCCTGACTTTC
CDR3 protein: CASRAGSSGANVLTF
V gene: TRBV19
clone size: -
D gene: -
J gene: TRBJ2-6

CDR3 DNA: TGCGCCAGCAGCTTTATCCCTTCCCCCTTCTACGAGCAGTACTTC
CDR3 protein: CASSFIPSPFYEQYF
V gene: TRBV5-1
clone size: few
D gene: -
J gene: TRBJ2-7

CDR3 DNA: TGTGCCAGCCTAACAGGGTTGAAAAGCTATGGCTACACCTTC
CDR3 protein: CASLTGLKSYGYTF
V gene: TRBV28
clone size: -
D gene: -
J gene: TRBJ1-2

CDR3 DNA: TGTGCCAGCAGCTTCGTGGGGGACAGGACCTCCTACGAGCAGTACTTC
CDR3 protein: CASSFVGDRTSYEQYF
V gene: TRBV28
clone size: few
D gene: TRBD1
J gene: TRBJ2-7

CDR3 DNA: TGTGCCAGCACCCCCGGGGGGACTAGCGGGAGGCATGAGCAGTTCTTC
CDR3 protein: CASTPGGTSGRHEQFF
V gene: TRBV11-2
clone size: -
D gene: TRBD2
J gene: TRBJ2-1

CDR3 DNA: TGCGCCAGCAGCTTGGCTGGACTAGGGGGCAATGAGCAGTTCTTC
CDR3 protein: CASSLAGLGGNEQFF
V gene: TRBV5-1
clone size: -
D gene: -
J gene: TRBJ2-1

CDR3 DNA: TGTGCCAGTAGCGGGTATTCTACAGGGGCATCCTACGAGCAGTACTTC
CDR3 protein: CASSGYSTGASYEQYF
V gene: TRBV7-9
clone size: -
D gene: -
J gene: TRBJ2-7

CDR3 DNA: TGCGCCAGCAGCCCACCGGACAGGGGAGAGTTTAATTCACCCCTCCACTTT
CDR3 protein: CASSPPDRGEFNSPLHF
V gene: TRBV4-3
clone size: -
D gene: TRBD1
J gene: TRBJ1-6

CDR3 DNA: TGTGCCAGCTCACCGGGGGACAACAAGTTATATGGCTACACCTTC
CDR3 protein: CASSPGDNKLYGYTF
V gene: TRBV18
clone size: -
D gene: -
J gene: TRBJ1-2

CDR3 DNA: TGTGCCAGCAGCCCATGGGGGCTCGGGGAGCTGTTTTTT
CDR3 protein: CASSPWGLGELFF
V gene: TRBV5-5
clone size: -
D gene: -
J gene: TRBJ2-2

CDR3 DNA: TGTGCCAGCAGTAATGGCGGGCCTCGAGGCAATGAGCAGTTCTTC
CDR3 protein: CASSNGGPRGNEQFF
V gene: TRBV28
clone size: -
D gene: -
J gene: TRBJ2-1

CDR3 DNA: TGTGCCAGCAGTGTGACAGGGAGCACTGAAGCTTTCTTT
CDR3 protein: CASSVTGSTEAFF
V gene: TRBV25-1
clone size: -
D gene: TRBD1
J gene: TRBJ1-1

CDR3 DNA: TGTGCCAGCTCACCTCGACAGAACACTGAAGCTTTCTTT
CDR3 protein: CASSPRQNTEAFF
V gene: TRBV18
clone size: -
D gene: -
J gene: TRBJ1-1

CDR3 DNA: TGTGCCAGTAGTACGACAGGGCACACTGAAGCTTTCTTT
CDR3 protein: CASSTTGHTEAFF
V gene: TRBV19
clone size: -
D gene: TRBD1
J gene: TRBJ1-1

CDR3 DNA: TGTGCCAGCAGCCCAGGGTATCTGGGCGAGCAGTACTTC
CDR3 protein: CASSPGYLGEQYF
V gene: TRBV7-3
clone size: -
D gene: -
J gene: TRBJ2-7

CDR3 DNA: TGTGCCAGCAGACTGGGACAGGGGAAGACCCAGTACTTC
CDR3 protein: CASRLGQGKTQYF
V gene: TRBV7-2
clone size: -
D gene: TRBD1
J gene: TRBJ2-5

CDR3 DNA: TGTGCCAGCAGCCAACCACTAGCGGGAGGAGAGACCCAGTACTTC
CDR3 protein: CASSQPLAGGETQYF
V gene: TRBV14
clone size: -
D gene: TRBD2
J gene: TRBJ2-5

CDR3 DNA: TGTGCCAGCAGCTTAACGTCCAGGGACAATGAGCAGTTCTTC
CDR3 protein: CASSLTSRDNEQFF
V gene: TRBV7-3
clone size: -
D gene: -
J gene: TRBJ2-1

CDR3 DNA: TGTGCCAGCAGTTACTCAGGGGATCAGCCCCAGCATTTT
CDR3 protein: CASSYSGDQPQHF
V gene: TRBV6-5
clone size: -
D gene: -
J gene: TRBJ1-5

CDR3 DNA: TGTGCCAGCCCACATGTGGTCAGGGGCGATACCTACAATGAGCAGTTCTTC
CDR3 protein: CASPHVVRGDTYNEQFF
V gene: TRBV28
clone size: -
D gene: -
J gene: TRBJ2-1

CDR3 DNA: TGTGCCTGGGCGACAGGGTTGGATGAAAAACTGTTTTTT
CDR3 protein: CAWATGLDEKLFF
V gene: TRBV30
clone size: -
D gene: TRBD1
J gene: TRBJ1-4

CDR3 DNA: TGTGCCAGCAGTGAGGTTGGGGCCTTAACTGGAAACACCATATATTTT
CDR3 protein: CASSEVGALTGNTIYF
V gene: TRBV2
clone size: -
D gene: -
J gene: TRBJ1-3

CDR3 DNA: TGTGCCAGCACAGGGGGCGGCCGGGCTTTCTTT
CDR3 protein: CASTGGGRAFF
V gene: TRBV6-5
clone size: -
D gene: TRBD1
J gene: TRBJ1-1

CDR3 DNA: TGTGCCATCAGCGCGGGACTAGCGGGCCTAAAATACACAGATACGCAGTATTTT
CDR3 protein: CAISAGLAGLKYTDTQYF
V gene: TRBV10-3
clone size: -
D gene: TRBD2
J gene: TRBJ2-3

CDR3 DNA: TGTGCCATCAGCCCGGGACTAGCGGGGGTCTTCTCCTACAATGAGCAGTTCTTC
CDR3 protein: CAISPGLAGVFSYNEQFF
V gene: TRBV10-3
clone size: -
D gene: TRBD2
J gene: TRBJ2-1

CDR3 DNA: TGTGCCAGCAGTTTAAGGACCGGGACAGGGAGTCAGCCCCAGCATTTT
CDR3 protein: CASSLRTGTGSQPQHF
V gene: TRBV27
clone size: -
D gene: TRBD1
J gene: TRBJ1-5

CDR3 DNA: TGTGCCAGCAGCTTAGATCGGGGGCCCCAGCATTTT
CDR3 protein: CASSLDRGPQHF
V gene: TRBV11-2
clone size: -
D gene: -
J gene: TRBJ1-5

CDR3 DNA: TGTGCCAGCTTTTCCGGGACAGGGCGCTACGAGCAGTACTTC
CDR3 protein: CASFSGTGRYEQYF
V gene: TRBV27
clone size: -
D gene: TRBD1
J gene: TRBJ2-7